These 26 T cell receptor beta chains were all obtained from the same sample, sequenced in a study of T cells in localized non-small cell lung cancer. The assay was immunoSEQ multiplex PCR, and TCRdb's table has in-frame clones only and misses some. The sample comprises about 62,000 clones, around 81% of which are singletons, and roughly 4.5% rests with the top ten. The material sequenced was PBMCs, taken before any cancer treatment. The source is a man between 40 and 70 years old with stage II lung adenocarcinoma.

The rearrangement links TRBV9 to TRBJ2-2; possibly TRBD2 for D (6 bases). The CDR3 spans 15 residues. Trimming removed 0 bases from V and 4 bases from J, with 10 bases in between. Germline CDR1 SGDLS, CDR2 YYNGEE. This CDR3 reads CASSVDLAFTGELFF. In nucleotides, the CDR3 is TGTGCCAGCAGCGTAGACCTAGCGTTCACCGGGGAGCTGTTTTTT.

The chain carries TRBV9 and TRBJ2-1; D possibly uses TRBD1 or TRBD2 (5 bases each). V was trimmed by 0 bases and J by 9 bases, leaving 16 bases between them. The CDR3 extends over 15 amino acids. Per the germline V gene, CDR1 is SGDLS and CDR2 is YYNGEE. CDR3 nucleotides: TGTGCCAGCAGCGTAGCTGCGGCTTCCGGGACTGAGCAGTTCTTC. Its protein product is CASSVAAASGTEQFF.

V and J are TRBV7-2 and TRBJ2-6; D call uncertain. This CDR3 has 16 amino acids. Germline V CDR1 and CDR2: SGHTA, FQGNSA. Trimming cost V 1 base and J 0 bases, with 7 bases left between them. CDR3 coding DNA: TGTGCCAGCAGCTTAGGTAGTACCTCTGGGGCCAACGTCCTGACTTTC. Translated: CASSLGSTSGANVLTF. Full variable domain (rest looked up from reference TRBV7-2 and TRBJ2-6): GAGVSQSPSNKVTEKGKDVELRCDPISGHTALYWYRQSLGQGLEFLIYFQGNSAPDKSGLPSDRFSAERTGGSVSTLTIQRTQQEDSAVYLCASSLGSTSGANVLTFGAGSRLTVL.

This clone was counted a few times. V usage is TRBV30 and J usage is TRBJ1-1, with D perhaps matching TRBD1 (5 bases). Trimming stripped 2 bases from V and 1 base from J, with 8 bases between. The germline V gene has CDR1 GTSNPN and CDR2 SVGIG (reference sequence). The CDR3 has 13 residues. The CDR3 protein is CAWSSGANTEAFF. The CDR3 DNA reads TGTGCCTGGAGTTCCGGGGCGAACACTGAAGCTTTCTTT. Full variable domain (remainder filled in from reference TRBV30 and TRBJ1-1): SQTIHQWPATLVQPVGSPLSLECTVEGTSNPNLYWYRQAAGRGLQLLFYSVGIGQISSEVPQNLSASRPQDRQFILSSKKLLLSDSGFYLCAWSSGANTEAFFGQGTRLTVV.

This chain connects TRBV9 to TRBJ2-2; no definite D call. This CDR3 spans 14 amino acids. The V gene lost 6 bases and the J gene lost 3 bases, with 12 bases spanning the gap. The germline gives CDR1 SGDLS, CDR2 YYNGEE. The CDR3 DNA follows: TGTGCCAGCAACGAGCGAGTTGACACCGGGGAGCTGTTTTTT. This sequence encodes CASNERVDTGELFF. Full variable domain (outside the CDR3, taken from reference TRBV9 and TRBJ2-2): DSGVTQTPKHLITATGQRVTLRCSPRSGDLSVYWYQQSLDQGLQFLIQYYNGEERAKGNILERFSAQQFPDLHSELNLSSLELGDSALYFCASNERVDTGELFFGEGSRLTVL.

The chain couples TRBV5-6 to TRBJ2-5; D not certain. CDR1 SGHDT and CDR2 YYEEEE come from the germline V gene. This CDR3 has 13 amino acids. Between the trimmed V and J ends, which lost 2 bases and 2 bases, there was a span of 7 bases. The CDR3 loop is CASSLIEQETQYF. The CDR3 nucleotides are TGTGCCAGCAGCTTAATCGAACAAGAGACCCAGTACTTC.

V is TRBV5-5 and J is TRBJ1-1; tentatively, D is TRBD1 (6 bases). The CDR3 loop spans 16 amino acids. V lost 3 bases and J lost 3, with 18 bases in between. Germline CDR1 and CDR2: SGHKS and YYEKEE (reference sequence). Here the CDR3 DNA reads TGTGCCAGCAGCTACCCTTCGGGGGCGTTGGACACTGAAGCTTTCTTT. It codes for CASSYPSGALDTEAFF.

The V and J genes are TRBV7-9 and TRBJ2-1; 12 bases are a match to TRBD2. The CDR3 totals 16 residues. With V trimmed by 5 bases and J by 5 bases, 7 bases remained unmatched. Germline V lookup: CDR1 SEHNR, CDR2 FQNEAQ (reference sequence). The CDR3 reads CASSPYGLAGNNEQFF. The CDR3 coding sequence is TGTGCCAGCAGCCCCTACGGACTAGCGGGAAACAATGAGCAGTTCTTC.

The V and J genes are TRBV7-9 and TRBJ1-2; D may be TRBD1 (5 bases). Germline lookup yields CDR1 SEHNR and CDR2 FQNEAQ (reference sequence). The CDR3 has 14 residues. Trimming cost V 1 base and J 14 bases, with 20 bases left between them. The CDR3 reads CASSLEGTALGKTF. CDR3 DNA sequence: TGTGCCAGCAGCTTAGAAGGGACCGCGCTGGGAAAGACCTTC.

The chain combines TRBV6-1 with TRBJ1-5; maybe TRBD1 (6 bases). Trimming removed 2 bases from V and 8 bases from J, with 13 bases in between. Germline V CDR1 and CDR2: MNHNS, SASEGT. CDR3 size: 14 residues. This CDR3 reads CASSETGRLEPQHF. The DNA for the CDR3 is TGTGCCAGCAGTGAAACAGGGCGCCTGGAGCCCCAGCATTTT.

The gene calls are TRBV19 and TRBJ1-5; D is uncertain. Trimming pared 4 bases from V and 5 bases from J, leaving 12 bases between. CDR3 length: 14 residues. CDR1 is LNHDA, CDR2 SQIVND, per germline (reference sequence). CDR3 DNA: TGTGCCAGTAGTAAGGTGGGATTAGATCAGCCCCAGCATTTT. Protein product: CASSKVGLDQPQHF.

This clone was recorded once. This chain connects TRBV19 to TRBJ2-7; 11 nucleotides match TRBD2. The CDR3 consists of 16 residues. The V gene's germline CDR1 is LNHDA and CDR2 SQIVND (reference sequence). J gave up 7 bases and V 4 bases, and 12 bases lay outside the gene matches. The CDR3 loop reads CASSTRGLAAKGEQYF. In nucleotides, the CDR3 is TGTGCCAGTAGTACCCGGGGACTAGCGGCAAAGGGGGAGCAGTACTTC.

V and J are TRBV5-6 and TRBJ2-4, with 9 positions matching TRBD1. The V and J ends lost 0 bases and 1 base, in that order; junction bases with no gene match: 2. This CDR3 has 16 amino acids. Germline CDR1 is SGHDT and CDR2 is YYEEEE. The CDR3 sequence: CASSLVGQGAKNIQYF. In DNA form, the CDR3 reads TGTGCCAGCAGCTTGGTTGGACAGGGGGCCAAAAACATTCAGTACTTC. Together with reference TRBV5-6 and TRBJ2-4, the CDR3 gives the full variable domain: DAGVTQSPTHLIKTRGQQVTLRCSPKSGHDTVSWYQQALGQGPQFIFQYYEEEERQRGNFPDRFSGHQFPNYSSELNVNALLLGDSALYLCASSLVGQGAKNIQYFGAGTRLSVL.

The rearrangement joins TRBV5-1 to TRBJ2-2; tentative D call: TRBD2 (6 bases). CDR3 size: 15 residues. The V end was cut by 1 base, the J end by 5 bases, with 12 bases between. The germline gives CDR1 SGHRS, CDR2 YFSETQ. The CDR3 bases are TGCGCCAGCAGCTTGCGACTAGTGGGGACCGGGGAGCTGTTTTTT. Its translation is CASSLRLVGTGELFF. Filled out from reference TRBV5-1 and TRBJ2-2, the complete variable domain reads KAGVTQTPRYLIKTRGQQVTLSCSPISGHRSVSWYQQTPGQGLQFLFEYFSETQRNKGNFPGRFSGRQFSNSRSEMNVSTLELGDSALYLCASSLRLVGTGELFFGEGSRLTVL.

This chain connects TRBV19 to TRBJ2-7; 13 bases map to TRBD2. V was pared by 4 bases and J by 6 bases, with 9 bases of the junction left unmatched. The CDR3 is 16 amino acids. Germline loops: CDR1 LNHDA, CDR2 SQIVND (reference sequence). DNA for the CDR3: TGTGCCAGTAGTACTTCCTCACTAGCGGGAGGGAGCGAGCAGTACTTC. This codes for CASSTSSLAGGSEQYF. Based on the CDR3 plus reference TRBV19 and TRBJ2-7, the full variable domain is DGGITQSPKYLFRKEGQNVTLSCEQNLNHDAMYWYRQDPGQGLRLIYYSQIVNDFQKGDIAEGYSVSREKKESFPLTVTSAQKNPTAFYLCASSTSSLAGGSEQYFGPGTRLTVT.

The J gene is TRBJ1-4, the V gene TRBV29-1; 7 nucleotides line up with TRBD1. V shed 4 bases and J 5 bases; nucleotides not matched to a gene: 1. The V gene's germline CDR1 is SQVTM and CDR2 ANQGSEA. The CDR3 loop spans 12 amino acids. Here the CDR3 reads CSVVQGNEKLFF. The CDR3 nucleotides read TGCAGCGTTGTACAGGGGAATGAAAAACTGTTTTTT. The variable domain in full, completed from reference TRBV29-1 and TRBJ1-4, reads SAVISQKPSRDICQRGTSLTIQCQVDSQVTMMFWYRQQPGQSLTLIATANQGSEATYESGFVIDKFPISRPNLTFSTLTVSNMSPEDSSIYLCSVVQGNEKLFFGSGTQLSVL.

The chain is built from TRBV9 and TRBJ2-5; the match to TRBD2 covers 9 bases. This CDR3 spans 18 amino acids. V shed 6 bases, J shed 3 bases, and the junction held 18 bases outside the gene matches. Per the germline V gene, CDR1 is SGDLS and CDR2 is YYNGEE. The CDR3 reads CASTPVGTSPTSKETQYF. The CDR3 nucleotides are TGTGCCAGCACCCCTGTGGGGACTAGCCCTACTTCAAAAGAGACCCAGTACTTC. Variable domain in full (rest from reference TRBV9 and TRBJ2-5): DSGVTQTPKHLITATGQRVTLRCSPRSGDLSVYWYQQSLDQGLQFLIQYYNGEERAKGNILERFSAQQFPDLHSELNLSSLELGDSALYFCASTPVGTSPTSKETQYFGPGTRLLVL.

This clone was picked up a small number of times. The CDR3 DNA reads as TGTGCCAGCAGTACCTTGGAAGGGACTGAAGCTTTCTTT. Amino acids: CASSTLEGTEAFF. This chain uses TRBV2 with TRBJ1-1, with D unclear. Per the germline V gene, CDR1 is SNHLY and CDR2 is FYNNEI. The CDR3 loop spans 13 amino acids. V was cut by 5 bases and J by 5 bases, with 12 bases left in between.

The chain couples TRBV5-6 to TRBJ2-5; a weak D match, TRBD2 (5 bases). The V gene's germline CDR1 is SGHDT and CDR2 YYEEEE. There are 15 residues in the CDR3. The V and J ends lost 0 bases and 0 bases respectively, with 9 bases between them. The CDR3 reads CASSLAPGYQETQYF. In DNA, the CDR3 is TGTGCCAGCAGCTTGGCCCCGGGATACCAAGAGACCCAGTACTTC.

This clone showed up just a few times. The CDR3: CASRRRGPQETQYF. The CDR3 DNA reads as TGTGCCAGCCGAAGACGGGGGCCCCAAGAGACCCAGTACTTC. The chain combines TRBV7-9 with TRBJ2-5, with D perhaps being TRBD1 or TRBD2 (6 bases each). The germline CDR1 and CDR2 sequences are SEHNR and FQNEAQ (reference sequence). There are 14 residues in the CDR3. Trimming pared 8 bases from V and 1 base from J, leaving 14 bases between. Full variable domain (remainder filled in from reference TRBV7-9 and TRBJ2-5): DTGVSQNPRHKITKRGQNVTFRCDPISEHNRLYWYRQTLGQGPEFLTYFQNEAQLEKSRLLSDRFSAERPKGSFSTLEIQRTEQGDSAMYLCASRRRGPQETQYFGPGTRLLVL.

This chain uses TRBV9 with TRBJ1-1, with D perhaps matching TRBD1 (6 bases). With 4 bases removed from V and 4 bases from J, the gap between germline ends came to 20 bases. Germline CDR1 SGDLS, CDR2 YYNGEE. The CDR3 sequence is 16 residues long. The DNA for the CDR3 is TGTGCCAGCAGCCCCTCAGGGGTCCGGGTGGGCACTGAAGCTTTCTTT. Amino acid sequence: CASSPSGVRVGTEAFF.

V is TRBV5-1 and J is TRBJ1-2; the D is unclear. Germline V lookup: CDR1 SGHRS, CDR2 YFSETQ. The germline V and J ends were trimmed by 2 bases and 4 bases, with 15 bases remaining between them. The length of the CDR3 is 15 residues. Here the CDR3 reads CASSFSGGLSYGYTF. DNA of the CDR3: TGCGCCAGCAGCTTTAGCGGCGGACTTTCCTATGGCTACACCTTC.

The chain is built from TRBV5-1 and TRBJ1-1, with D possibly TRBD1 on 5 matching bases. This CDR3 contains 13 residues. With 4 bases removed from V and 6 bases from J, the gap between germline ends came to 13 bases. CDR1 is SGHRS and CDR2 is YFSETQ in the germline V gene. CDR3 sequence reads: CASSTQAGAEAFF. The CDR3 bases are TGCGCCAGCAGCACACAGGCAGGCGCTGAAGCTTTCTTT. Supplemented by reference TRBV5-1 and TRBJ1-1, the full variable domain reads KAGVTQTPRYLIKTRGQQVTLSCSPISGHRSVSWYQQTPGQGLQFLFEYFSETQRNKGNFPGRFSGRQFSNSRSEMNVSTLELGDSALYLCASSTQAGAEAFFGQGTRLTVV.

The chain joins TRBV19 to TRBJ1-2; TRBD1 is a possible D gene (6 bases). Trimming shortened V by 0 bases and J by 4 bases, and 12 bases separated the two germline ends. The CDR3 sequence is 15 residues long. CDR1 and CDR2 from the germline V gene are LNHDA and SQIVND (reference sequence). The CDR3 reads CASSIDRTVAYGYTF. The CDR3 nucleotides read TGTGCCAGTAGTATAGACCGGACAGTAGCCTATGGCTACACCTTC.

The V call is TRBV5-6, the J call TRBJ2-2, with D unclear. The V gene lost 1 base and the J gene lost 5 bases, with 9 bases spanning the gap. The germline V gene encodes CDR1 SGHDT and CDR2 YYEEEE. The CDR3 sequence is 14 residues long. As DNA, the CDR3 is TGTGCCAGCAGCTTGAGGATGGGTACCGGGGAGCTGTTTTTT. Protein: CASSLRMGTGELFF.

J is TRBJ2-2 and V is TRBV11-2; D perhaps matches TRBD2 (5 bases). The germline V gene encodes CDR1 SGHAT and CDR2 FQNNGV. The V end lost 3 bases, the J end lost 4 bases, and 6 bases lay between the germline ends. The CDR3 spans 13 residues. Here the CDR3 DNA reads TGTGCCAGCAGCTTTAGCGCCACCGGGGAGCTGTTTTTT. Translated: CASSFSATGELFF. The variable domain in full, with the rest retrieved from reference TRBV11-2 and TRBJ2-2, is EAGVAQSPRYKIIEKRQSVAFWCNPISGHATLYWYQQILGQGPKLLIQFQNNGVVDDSQLPKDRFSAERLKGVDSTLKIQPAKLEDSAVYLCASSFSATGELFFGEGSRLTVL.